This is a list of T cell receptor beta chains from one sample in a study of cytomegalovirus exposure and HLA in healthy donors. Some clones are missing from TCRdb's copy, which holds only in-frame ones; the method was immunoSEQ multiplex PCR. The sample shows 90,000 to 100,000 clones, 74% of them seen only once. Sequencing was carried out using PBMCs. The receptors stem from a male donor in good health and CMV-seronegative. The CDR3 runs from the conserved cysteine through the conserved F or W. D genes are given only for firm matches. Clone size is given for some rows only: seen once, a few or many times, or a class if the clone is expanded.

CASRLNRGSREKLFF,TGTGCCAGTAGACTCAACAGGGGGTCTCGGGAAAAACTGTTTTTT,TRBD1,.,TRBV19,TRBJ1-4
CASSVDGIYNEQFF,TGTGCCAGCAGCGTAGACGGGATCTACAATGAGCAGTTCTTC,.,.,TRBV9,TRBJ2-1
CASSYRGGKETQYF,TGTGCCAGCAGTTATAGGGGGGGGAAAGAGACCCAGTACTTC,.,once,TRBV28,TRBJ2-5
CSVEPQLAGAGETQYF,TGCAGCGTTGAACCACAACTAGCGGGAGCTGGGGAGACCCAGTACTTC,TRBD2,few,TRBV29-1,TRBJ2-5
CASSGTALTGELFF,TGTGCCAGCTCCGGGACAGCATTAACCGGGGAGCTGTTTTTT,TRBD1,.,TRBV9,TRBJ2-2
CASSKGGQGHPYEQYF,TGTGCCAGCAGCAAAGGAGGTCAGGGGCACCCCTACGAGCAGTACTTC,.,.,TRBV21-1,TRBJ2-7
CASSEAGTGSSYEQYF,TGTGCCAGCAGTGAAGCCGGGACTGGGAGCTCCTACGAGCAGTACTTC,.,few,TRBV2,TRBJ2-7
CASSFPGTGGYNEQFF,TGCGCCAGCAGCTTCCCTGGGACAGGGGGCTACAATGAGCAGTTCTTC,TRBD1,.,TRBV5-1,TRBJ2-1
CASSLVGQTNYGYTF,TGTGCCAGCAGCTTAGTGGGACAAACTAACTATGGCTACACCTTC,.,.,TRBV7-2,TRBJ1-2
CASSWGTGTNEKLFF,TGTGCCAGCAGCTGGGGGACAGGAACTAATGAAAAACTGTTTTTT,TRBD1,.,TRBV5-6,TRBJ1-4
CASSVFMAGRADYEQYF,TGTGCCAGCAGTGTATTTATGGCCGGGAGGGCCGACTACGAGCAGTACTTC,TRBD2,.,TRBV6-1,TRBJ2-7
CASSPGVSYEQYF,TGTGCCAGCAGCCCCGGGGTCTCCTACGAGCAGTACTTC,.,.,TRBV13,TRBJ2-7
CASSSGSGERAGNTIYF,TGTGCCAGCAGCTCAGGATCAGGGGAAAGGGCCGGAAACACCATATATTTT,.,.,TRBV13,TRBJ1-3
CASRRTGGALDTEAFF,TGTGCCAGCAGAAGAACAGGGGGCGCGTTGGACACTGAAGCTTTCTTT,TRBD1,.,TRBV7-8,TRBJ1-1
CASSLGGSGSGETQYF,TGCGCCAGCAGCTTGGGTGGTAGCGGGAGTGGTGAGACCCAGTACTTC,TRBD2,.,TRBV5-1,TRBJ2-5
CASSEYGGAGTGELFF,TGTGCCAGCAGTGAATACGGGGGAGCGGGCACCGGGGAGCTGTTTTTT,.,.,TRBV25-1,TRBJ2-2
CAIGRTGGNTGELFF,TGTGCCATCGGAAGGACAGGGGGAAACACCGGGGAGCTGTTTTTT,TRBD1,few,TRBV10-3,TRBJ2-2
CASSLDRGHTGELFF,TGCGCCAGCAGCTTGGACAGGGGGCACACCGGGGAGCTGTTTTTT,TRBD1,once,TRBV5-1,TRBJ2-2
CASSRTLSGRAGETQYF,TGTGCCAGTAGTAGAACCTTAAGCGGGAGGGCCGGAGAGACCCAGTACTTC,TRBD2,.,TRBV19,TRBJ2-5
CASSPDRVSLNEQFF,TGTGCCAGCTCACCGGACAGAGTTAGCCTCAATGAGCAGTTCTTC,.,few,TRBV18,TRBJ2-1
CASSPPYAGSSYNEQFF,TGTGCCAGCAGCCCCCCCTACGCGGGAAGCTCCTACAATGAGCAGTTCTTC,.,.,TRBV28,TRBJ2-1
CASSGIARSYEQYF,TGTGCCAGCAGCGGGATTGCGCGATCCTACGAGCAGTACTTC,.,.,TRBV6-6,TRBJ2-7
CASSPWSQLQETQYF,TGCGCCAGCAGCCCTTGGAGCCAGCTCCAAGAGACCCAGTACTTC,.,.,TRBV5-1,TRBJ2-5
CSVAQTVGNTIYF,TGCAGCGTTGCCCAGACAGTAGGAAACACCATATATTTT,.,.,TRBV29-1,TRBJ1-3
CATSRDLGTSGRSSYNEQFF,TGTGCCACCAGCAGAGATCTTGGGACTAGCGGGAGGAGCTCCTACAATGAGCAGTTCTTC,TRBD2,once,TRBV15,TRBJ2-1
CSVEDLAESYEQYF,TGCAGCGTTGAAGATCTCGCGGAATCCTACGAGCAGTACTTC,.,.,TRBV29-1,TRBJ2-7
CASSPKSQGPEQYF,TGTGCCAGCAGCCCCAAATCCCAGGGGCCCGAGCAGTACTTC,.,many,TRBV7-9,TRBJ2-7
CASSATAGTGRNEQFF,TGTGCCAGCAGCGCTACAGCCGGGACAGGAAGAAATGAGCAGTTCTTC,TRBD1,once,TRBV9,TRBJ2-1
CASRTQGGNTIYF,TGTGCCAGCAGGACCCAGGGTGGAAACACCATATATTTT,.,.,TRBV28,TRBJ1-3
CASSPRTGSNYGYTF,TGTGCCAGCAGCCCCCGGACAGGGTCTAACTATGGCTACACCTTC,TRBD1,.,TRBV7-9,TRBJ1-2
CASSRGTGVDYGYTF,TGTGCCAGCAGCCGTGGGACAGGGGTGGACTATGGCTACACCTTC,TRBD1,.,TRBV5-4,TRBJ1-2
CASSLGASGSVYEQYF,TGTGCCAGCAGCTTAGGGGCTAGCGGGAGTGTTTACGAGCAGTACTTC,TRBD2,.,TRBV11-2,TRBJ2-7
CATRGTGGSYEQYF,TGTGCCACCAGGGGAACGGGAGGCTCCTACGAGCAGTACTTC,TRBD2,.,TRBV15,TRBJ2-7
CASSGIGTVYEQYF,TGTGCCAGCAGTGGCATCGGGACAGTATACGAGCAGTACTTC,TRBD1,.,TRBV6-1,TRBJ2-7
CASSPYRDSRFGANVLTF,TGTGCCAGCAGCCCATACCGGGACAGCCGGTTTGGGGCCAACGTCCTGACTTTC,TRBD1,.,TRBV5-6,TRBJ2-6
CASTPLAGDEQYF,TGTGCCAGCACGCCACTAGCGGGAGACGAGCAGTACTTC,TRBD2,.,TRBV2,TRBJ2-7
CASSVTGTGSSGANVLTF,TGCGCCAGCAGCGTTACCGGGACAGGATCCTCTGGGGCCAACGTCCTGACTTTC,TRBD1,.,TRBV5-1,TRBJ2-6
CAWSSGSSSEQYF,TGTGCCTGGTCTAGCGGGAGTAGCTCCGAGCAGTACTTC,TRBD2,.,TRBV30,TRBJ2-7
CASSRRDYYGYTF,TGTGCCAGCAGTAGACGGGACTACTATGGCTACACCTTC,.,.,TRBV27,TRBJ1-2
CASTGATTEAFF,TGTGCCAGCACCGGAGCCACCACTGAAGCTTTCTTT,.,.,TRBV27,TRBJ1-1
CASSRAAGGGDDTQYF,TGTGCCAGCAGCCGGGCCGCTGGGGGGGGCGATGATACGCAGTATTTT,.,few,TRBV4-2,TRBJ2-3
CASSRSVSGANVLTF,TGTGCCAGCAGTCGCTCGGTCTCTGGGGCCAACGTCCTGACTTTC,.,.,TRBV6-5,TRBJ2-6
CSVEDRQGMNTEAFF,TGCAGCGTTGAAGATAGGCAGGGGATGAACACTGAAGCTTTCTTT,.,.,TRBV29-1,TRBJ1-1
CASSEFRGPGYTF,TGTGCCAGCAGTGAATTCAGGGGGCCTGGCTACACCTTC,TRBD1,.,TRBV6-1,TRBJ1-2
CASRVAAGNYEQYF,TGTGCCAGCAGAGTGGCCGCGGGAAACTACGAGCAGTACTTC,.,few,TRBV28,TRBJ2-7
CASSQETGGRTEAFF,TGTGCCAGCAGCCAGGAAACAGGGGGTCGGACTGAAGCTTTCTTT,TRBD1,once,TRBV4-2,TRBJ1-1
CASGGFNRETQYF,TGTGCCAGCGGGGGCTTCAACAGGGAGACCCAGTACTTC,.,.,TRBV27,TRBJ2-5
CASSDNRQNTEAFF,TGTGCCAGCAGTGATAATAGACAAAACACTGAAGCTTTCTTT,.,.,TRBV6-1,TRBJ1-1